A single TCR beta chain is shown here with its context. The antigen remains unidentified. The entry originates in a study of T cells after posttransplantation cyclophosphamide. The study, taken as a whole, reports: Recipient CMV seropositivity and CMV reactivation strongly tracked TRB clonality.

Sampled 1 year posttransplant, controls received myeloablative marrow transplants, methotrexate and a calcineurin inhibitor. Here immunoSEQ multiplex PCR was the method, and the copy in TCRdb shows in-frame clones only, minus some. Of 23,000 or so clones detected, about 86% appear once; the ten largest clones hold approximately 2%. Losses at the gene ends were 3 bases for V and 6 bases for J; bases not matched to a gene: 6. The germline V gene has CDR1 KGHSH and CDR2 LQKENI. The CDR3 length is 15 residues. The TCR was taken from a female patient between 30 and 39 years old who received an allogeneic stem cell transplant from an unrelated donor, was CMV-positive, and had acute and chronic GVHD. T cells may partly derive from the graft donor. The chain uses TRBV18 and TRBJ1-5; 9 nucleotides align to TRBD1. Here the sequenced sample was PBMCs, taken roughly a year after allogeneic stem cell transplant with calcineurin inhibitor and methotrexate. The CDR3: CASSPRTGEGQPQHF. CDR3 sequence (DNA): TGTGCCAGCTCACCTAGGACAGGGGAGGGTCAGCCCCAGCATTTT.